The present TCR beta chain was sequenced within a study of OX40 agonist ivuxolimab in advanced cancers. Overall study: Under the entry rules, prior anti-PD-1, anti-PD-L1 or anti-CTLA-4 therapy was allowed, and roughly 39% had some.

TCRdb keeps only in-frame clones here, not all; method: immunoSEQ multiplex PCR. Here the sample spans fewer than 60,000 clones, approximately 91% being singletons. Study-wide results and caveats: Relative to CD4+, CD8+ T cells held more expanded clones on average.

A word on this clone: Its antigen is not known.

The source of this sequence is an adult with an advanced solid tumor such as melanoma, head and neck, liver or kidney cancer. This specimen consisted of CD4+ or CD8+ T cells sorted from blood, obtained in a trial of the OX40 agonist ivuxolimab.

In DNA form, the CDR3 reads TGTGCCATCAGTGAGTCCGGAGGTTTCGCTGGAAACACCATATATTTT. This encodes CAISESGGFAGNTIYF. The chain has TRBV10-3 and TRBJ1-3; no definite D call. CDR1 and CDR2 from the germline V gene are ENHRY and SYGVKD. The CDR3 is 16 residues long. Trimming shortened V by 0 bases and J by 2 bases, and 11 bases separated the two germline ends.